This T cell receptor (beta chain) was recovered during a study of CD8 T cells in Susac syndrome. CDR1 and CDR2 from the germline V gene are SGHTA and FQGNSA. After removal of 4 bases from V and 3 bases from J, the junction contained 9 bases not matched to a gene. CDR3 size: 16 residues. TCR beta sequencing covered blood CD8+ and CD4+ T cells. Random hexamers were used to reverse transcribe an amount of about 0.45 to 1 ug RNA. It was immunoSEQ multiplex PCR that amplified TCR beta CDR3 across 54 Vbeta and 13 Jbeta. From the immunoSEQ multiplex PCR reads, TCRdb called clonotypes with MiXCR, one entry per CDR3 protein. The table shows more than 200,000 distinct CDR3 sequences, with just under 95% occurring only once. Study outcomes and limitations: The study admitted that it had a relatively small number of individuals in its TCR sequencing and HLA analysis.

A remark on this clonotype: Antigen specificity is unknown.

This sequence joins TRBV7-2 and TRBJ2-4; 7 bases match TRBD2. Sequences were obtained from CD4+ T cells from PBMCs. The receptor was isolated from a human donor with multiple sclerosis. In DNA form, the CDR3 reads TGTGCCAGCAGCTACCGTGGGGGGGAAGGCAAAAACATTCAGTACTTC. Translation: CASSYRGGEGKNIQYF.